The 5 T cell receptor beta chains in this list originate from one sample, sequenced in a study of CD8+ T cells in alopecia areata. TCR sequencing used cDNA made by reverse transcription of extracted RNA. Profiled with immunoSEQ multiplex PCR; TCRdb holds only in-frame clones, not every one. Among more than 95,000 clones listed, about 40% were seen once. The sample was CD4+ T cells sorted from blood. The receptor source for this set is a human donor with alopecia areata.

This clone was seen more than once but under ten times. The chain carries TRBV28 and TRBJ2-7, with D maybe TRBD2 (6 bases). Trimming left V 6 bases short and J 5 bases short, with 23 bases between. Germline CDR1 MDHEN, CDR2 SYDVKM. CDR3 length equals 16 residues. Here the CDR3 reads CASSPNLLGGTDEQYF. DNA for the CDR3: TGTGCCAGCAGCCCGAACTTACTGGGAGGTACGGACGAGCAGTACTTC.

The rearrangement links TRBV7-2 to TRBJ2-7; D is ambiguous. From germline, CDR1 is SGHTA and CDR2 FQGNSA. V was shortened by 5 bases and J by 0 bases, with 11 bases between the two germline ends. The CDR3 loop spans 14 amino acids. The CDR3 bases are TGTGCCAGCAGCCGACTTCCCAGCTCCTACGAGCAGTACTTC. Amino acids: CASSRLPSSYEQYF.

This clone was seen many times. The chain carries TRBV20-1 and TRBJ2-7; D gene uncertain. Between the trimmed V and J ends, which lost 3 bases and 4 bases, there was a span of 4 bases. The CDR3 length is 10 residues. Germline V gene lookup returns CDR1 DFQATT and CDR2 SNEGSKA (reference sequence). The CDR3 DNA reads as TGCAGTGCTAGTAGGTACGAGCAGTACTTC. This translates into CSASRYEQYF.

CDR3 coding DNA: TGTGCCAGCAGTCGGGACAGAATATACGAGCAGTACTTC. Its protein product is CASSRDRIYEQYF. The chain couples TRBV2 to TRBJ2-7; the match to TRBD1 covers 7 bases. The CDR3 has 13 residues. Unmatched junction bases numbered 5, after V lost 5 bases and J lost 4 bases. Looked up from germline, CDR1 is SNHLY and CDR2 is FYNNEI.

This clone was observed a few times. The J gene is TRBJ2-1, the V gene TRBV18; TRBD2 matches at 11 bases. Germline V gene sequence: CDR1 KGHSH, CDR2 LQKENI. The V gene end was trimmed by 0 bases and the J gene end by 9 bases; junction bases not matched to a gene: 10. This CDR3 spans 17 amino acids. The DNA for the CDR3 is TGTGCCAGCTCACCACCGAACCTAGCGGGAGGAGCGGGTGAGCAGTTCTTC. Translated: CASSPPNLAGGAGEQFF.